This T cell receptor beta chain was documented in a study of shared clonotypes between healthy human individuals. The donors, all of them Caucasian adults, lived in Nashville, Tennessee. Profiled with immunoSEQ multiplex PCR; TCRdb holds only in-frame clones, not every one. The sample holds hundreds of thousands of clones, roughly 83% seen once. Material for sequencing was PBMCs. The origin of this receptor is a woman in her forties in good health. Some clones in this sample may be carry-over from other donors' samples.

CDR3 sequence (DNA): TGTGCCAGCAGCTTGTTGGGTACGCAGTATTTT. Residues: CASSLLGTQYF. The genes are TRBV5-6 and TRBJ2-3; D is ambiguous. Deletions cut 1 base from V and 8 bases from J, with 5 bases between. This CDR3 contains 11 residues. CDR1 and CDR2 (germline): SGHDT, YYEEEE.